This T cell receptor (beta chain) was recorded in a study of response to subunit inactivated influenza vaccine. Study results and caveats: A suggestion made by the authors is that each seasonal influenza vaccination recruits few new T cells.

Points on this clonotype: Its specificity is unknown.

TCRdb passed the RT-PCR reads through MiXCR, listing each CDR3 protein once. The sample has hundreds of thousands of distinct CDR3 sequences; about 15% are singletons. Germline V gene sequence: CDR1 MGHDK, CDR2 SYGVNS. This CDR3 region has 15 residues. V was trimmed by 6 bases and J by 0 bases, leaving 12 bases between them. Material: PBMCs from blood, obtained about 14 days before vaccination. The chain joins TRBV25-1 to TRBJ2-1; D is possibly TRBD1 (6 bases). The receptor was derived from a man aged 50 to 59 who received an inactivated influenza vaccine. CDR3 amino acids: CASRGTGSSYNEQFF. The CDR3 DNA reads TGTGCCAGCAGGGGTACAGGGAGCTCCTACAATGAGCAGTTCTTC.